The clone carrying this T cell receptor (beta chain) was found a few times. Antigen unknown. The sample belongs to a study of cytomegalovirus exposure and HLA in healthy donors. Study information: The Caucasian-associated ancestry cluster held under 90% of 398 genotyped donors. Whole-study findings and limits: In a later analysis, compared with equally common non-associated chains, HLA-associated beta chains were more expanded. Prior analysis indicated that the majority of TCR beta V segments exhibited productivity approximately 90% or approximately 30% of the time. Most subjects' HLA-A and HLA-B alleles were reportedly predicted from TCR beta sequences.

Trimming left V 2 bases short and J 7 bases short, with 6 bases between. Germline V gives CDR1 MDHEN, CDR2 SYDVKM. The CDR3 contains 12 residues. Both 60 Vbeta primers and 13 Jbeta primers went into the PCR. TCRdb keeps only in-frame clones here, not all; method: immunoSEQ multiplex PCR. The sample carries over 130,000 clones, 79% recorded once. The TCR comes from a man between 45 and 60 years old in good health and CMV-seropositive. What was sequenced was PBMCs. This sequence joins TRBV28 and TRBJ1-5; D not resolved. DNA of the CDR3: TGTGCCAGCAGTTTAACCCAGCAGCCCCAGCATTTT. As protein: CASSLTQQPQHF.